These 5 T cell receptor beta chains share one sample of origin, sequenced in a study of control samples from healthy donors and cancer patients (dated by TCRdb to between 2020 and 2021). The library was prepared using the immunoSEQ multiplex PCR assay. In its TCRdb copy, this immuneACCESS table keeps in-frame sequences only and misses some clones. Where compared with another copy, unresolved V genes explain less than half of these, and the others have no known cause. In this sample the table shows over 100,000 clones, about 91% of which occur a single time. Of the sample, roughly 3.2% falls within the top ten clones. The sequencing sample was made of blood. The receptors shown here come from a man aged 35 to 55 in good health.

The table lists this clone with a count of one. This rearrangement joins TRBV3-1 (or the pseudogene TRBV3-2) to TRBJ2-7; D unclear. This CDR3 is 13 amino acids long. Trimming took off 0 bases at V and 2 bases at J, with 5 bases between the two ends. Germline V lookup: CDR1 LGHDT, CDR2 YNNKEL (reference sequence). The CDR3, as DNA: TGTGCCAGCAGCCAAGACGGCCCCTACGAGCAGTACTTC. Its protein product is CASSQDGPYEQYF.

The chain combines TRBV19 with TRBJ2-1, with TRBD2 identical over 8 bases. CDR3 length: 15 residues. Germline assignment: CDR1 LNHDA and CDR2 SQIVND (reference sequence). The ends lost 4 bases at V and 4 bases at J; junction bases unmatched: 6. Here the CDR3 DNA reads TGTGCCAGTAGTACCAAAGCGGGGGCTTACAATGAGCAGTTCTTC. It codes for CASSTKAGAYNEQFF.

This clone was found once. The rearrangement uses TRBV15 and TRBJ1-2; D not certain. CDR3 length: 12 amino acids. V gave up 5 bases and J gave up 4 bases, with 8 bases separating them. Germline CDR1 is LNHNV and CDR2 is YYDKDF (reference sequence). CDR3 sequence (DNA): TGTGCCACCAGCCCAGGATTCTATGGCTACACCTTC. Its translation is CATSPGFYGYTF.

This CDR3 is CASRVQVNTEAFF. In DNA, the CDR3 is TGTGCCAGCAGGGTACAGGTGAACACTGAAGCTTTCTTT. The genes are TRBV6-4 and TRBJ1-1; D is possibly TRBD1 (5 bases). Germline V CDR1 and CDR2: MRHNA, SNTAGT. CDR3 length: 13 residues. With 6 bases removed from V and 0 bases from J, the gap between germline ends came to 8 bases.

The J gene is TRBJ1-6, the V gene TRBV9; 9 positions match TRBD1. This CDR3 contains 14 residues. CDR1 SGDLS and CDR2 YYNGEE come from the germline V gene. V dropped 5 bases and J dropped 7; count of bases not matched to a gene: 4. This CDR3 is CASSAGTGNSPLHF. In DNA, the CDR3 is TGTGCCAGCAGTGCCGGGACAGGGAATTCACCCCTCCACTTT. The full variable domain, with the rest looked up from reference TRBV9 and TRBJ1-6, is DSGVTQTPKHLITATGQRVTLRCSPRSGDLSVYWYQQSLDQGLQFLIQYYNGEERAKGNILERFSAQQFPDLHSELNLSSLELGDSALYFCASSAGTGNSPLHFGNGTRLTVT.